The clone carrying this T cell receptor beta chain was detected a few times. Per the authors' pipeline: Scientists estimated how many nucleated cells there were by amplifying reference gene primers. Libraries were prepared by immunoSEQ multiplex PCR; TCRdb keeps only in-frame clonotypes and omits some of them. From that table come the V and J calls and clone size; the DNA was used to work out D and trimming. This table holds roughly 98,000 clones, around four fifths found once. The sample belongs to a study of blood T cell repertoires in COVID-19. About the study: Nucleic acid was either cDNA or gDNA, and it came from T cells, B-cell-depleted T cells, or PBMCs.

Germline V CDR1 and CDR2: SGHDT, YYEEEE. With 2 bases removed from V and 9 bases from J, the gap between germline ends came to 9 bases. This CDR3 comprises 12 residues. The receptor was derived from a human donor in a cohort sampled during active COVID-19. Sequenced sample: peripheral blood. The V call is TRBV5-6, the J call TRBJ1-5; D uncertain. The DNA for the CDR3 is TGTGCCAGCAGCTTAAGAGACACGCCCCAGCATTTT. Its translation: CASSLRDTPQHF.